This is a list of T cell receptor beta chains from one sample in a study of cytomegalovirus exposure and HLA in healthy donors. The assay was immunoSEQ multiplex PCR, and TCRdb's table has in-frame clones only and misses some. The table lists some 78,000 clones, less than 80% of them singletons. The sequencing input was PBMCs. Source of these receptors: a man between 40 and 49 years old in good health and CMV-seropositive. CDR3s include the opening cysteine and the closing phenylalanine or tryptophan. The D gene is left open where the match is weak. The size entry is marked missing in some rows and otherwise reads once, few, many or a size class.

size	J	length	D	V	DNA	CDR3
.	TRBJ2-7	15	TRBD2	TRBV7-2	TGTGCCACCACTCCCGGGCGGGGGTTATCCTACGAGCAGTACTTC	CATTPGRGLSYEQYF
few	TRBJ2-7	15	TRBD1	TRBV28	TGTGCCAGCAGTGGGACAGGGGGCCCTAGCTACGAGCAGTACTTC	CASSGTGGPSYEQYF
.	TRBJ1-2	16	TRBD1	TRBV5-6	TGTGCCAGCAGCCCATTGACAGGGACCCTTAACTATGGCTACACCTTC	CASSPLTGTLNYGYTF
once	TRBJ2-7	15	TRBD2	TRBV10-3	TGTGCCACCCGCCTAACTAGCGGGAGCATCAACGAGCAGTACTTC	CATRLTSGSINEQYF
.	TRBJ1-2	13	TRBD1	TRBV7-2	TGTGCCAGCAGCTTAGACAGGGGGCAAGGCTACACCTTC	CASSLDRGQGYTF
.	TRBJ2-7	15	TRBD1	TRBV29-1	TGCAGCGTCCTCTACGACAGGGGGCCTCTATACGAGCAGTACTTC	CSVLYDRGPLYEQYF
.	TRBJ1-1	15	.	TRBV28	TGTGCCAGCAGTTCCTCCAGGGGCCTGTGGACTGAAGCTTTCTTT	CASSSSRGLWTEAFF
few	TRBJ2-3	16	.	TRBV6-5	TGTGCCAGCAGTTATGAGGGGGTCAGAGGGGCGGATACGCAGTATTTT	CASSYEGVRGADTQYF
.	TRBJ2-5	15	TRBD1	TRBV11-3	TGTGCCAGCAGCGCCCAACAGGGGGCCGGGGAGACCCAGTACTTC	CASSAQQGAGETQYF
.	TRBJ1-4	12	.	TRBV29-1	TGCAGCGTTGGAGGGTCGGGAGGAAAACTGTTTTTT	CSVGGSGGKLFF
.	TRBJ2-3	15	TRBD1	TRBV5-1	TGCGCCAGCAGTGGCGGGACAGGGCCCACAGATACGCAGTATTTT	CASSGGTGPTDTQYF
.	TRBJ1-1	11	.	TRBV2	TGTGCCAGCAGTGTTGACAGGGAAGCTTTCTTT	CASSVDREAFF
.	TRBJ2-1	14	TRBD2	TRBV2	TGTGCCAGTGATCGGGGGGACTATTACAATGAGCAGTTCTTC	CASDRGDYYNEQFF
.	TRBJ2-1	17	TRBD2	TRBV4-2	TGTGCCAGCAGCCAAGAACTAGCGGGGGAACTTTACAATGAGCAGTTCTTC	CASSQELAGELYNEQFF
.	TRBJ1-1	16	.	TRBV5-6	TGTGCCAGCAGCTTGGGCGGGGGAGGGGAGGTGACTGAAGCTTTCTTT	CASSLGGGGEVTEAFF
once	TRBJ2-5	13	.	TRBV11-3	TGTGCCAGCAGCTCCACTAGGACGGAGACCCAGTACTTC	CASSSTRTETQYF
.	TRBJ2-1	16	TRBD2	TRBV25-1	TGTGCCAGCAGTGAATCGGGGACTAGCGTAGGGAATGAGCAGTTCTTC	CASSESGTSVGNEQFF
.	TRBJ1-1	13	.	TRBV2	TGTGCCAGCCGCGAGGGGAGGGGTCCTGAAGCTTTCTTT	CASREGRGPEAFF
.	TRBJ2-2	15	TRBD1	TRBV5-1	TGCGCCAGCAGCACGGGACAGACGAACACCGGGGAGCTGTTTTTT	CASSTGQTNTGELFF
once	TRBJ2-3	16	TRBD2	TRBV10-2	TGCGCCAGCAGTGAGAGAACTAGCGGGTCTATAGATACGCAGTATTTT	CASSERTSGSIDTQYF
.	TRBJ1-1	13	.	TRBV6-1	TGTGCCACCCTTCGTCTTTTGAACACTGAAGCTTTCTTT	CATLRLLNTEAFF
.	TRBJ2-5	14	.	TRBV10-3	TGTGCCATCTCGGAGTCGGGGGAGAGAGAGACCCAGTACTTC	CAISESGERETQYF
.	TRBJ2-1	17	TRBD1	TRBV2	TGTGCCAGCAGTGAATCACCACAGGGGGCGAGTCTCTATGAGCAGTTCTTC	CASSESPQGASLYEQFF
few	TRBJ2-7	20	.	TRBV28	TGTGCCAGCAGTTATCATCCGGGTCGGAAGGAGGGTGGGCCGACCTACGAGCAGTACTTC	CASSYHPGRKEGGPTYEQYF
.	TRBJ2-1	17	TRBD2	TRBV30	TGTGCCTGGCAGCGGGACAAACTTAGCGGGGGGGGCAATGAGCAGTTCTTC	CAWQRDKLSGGGNEQFF
.	TRBJ2-6	16	.	TRBV6-6	TGTGCCAGCAGTATTTGGACTTCCTCTGGGGCCAACGTCCTGACTTTC	CASSIWTSSGANVLTF
once	TRBJ1-1	15	TRBD1	TRBV18	TGTGCCAGCTCACCGTCGACAGGGTGGGGCACTGAAGCTTTCTTT	CASSPSTGWGTEAFF
.	TRBJ2-3	11	.	TRBV15	TGTGCCACCCAGCGGACAGATACGCAGTATTTT	CATQRTDTQYF
.	TRBJ1-1	15	.	TRBV9	TGTGCCAGCAGCGGCGAAAGAGGGCTAAGCGCTGAAGCTTTCTTT	CASSGERGLSAEAFF
.	TRBJ2-7	15	.	TRBV4-1	TGCGCCAGCAGCCAAGAAAGGAGGGAAGGGAGCGAGCAGTACTTC	CASSQERREGSEQYF
.	TRBJ1-4	13	.	TRBV19	TGTGCCAGTAGTTTTCCCGGGAGGGAAAAACTGTTTTTT	CASSFPGREKLFF
.	TRBJ2-7	15	TRBD1	TRBV9	TGTGCCAGCAGCCCACAAGTCACAGGGGACTACGAGCAGTACTTC	CASSPQVTGDYEQYF
.	TRBJ1-5	15	.	TRBV30	TGTGCCTGGGGGGGGGCAGAGTATAGCAATCAGCCCCAGCATTTT	CAWGGAEYSNQPQHF
.	TRBJ1-1	14	.	TRBV5-5	TGTGCCAGCAGCCCTAACAGGGACCCCACTGAAGCTTTCTTT	CASSPNRDPTEAFF
.	TRBJ2-5	17	TRBD1	TRBV9	TGTGCCAGCAGCTCCGAGGGGGGACAGGGGGCTTGGGAGACCCAGTACTTC	CASSSEGGQGAWETQYF
.	TRBJ1-2	15	TRBD1	TRBV6-6	TGTGCCAGCAACCGGCAGGGGGCTTCTAACTATGGCTACACCTTC	CASNRQGASNYGYTF
few	TRBJ2-7	15	.	TRBV18	TGTGCCAGCTCACAAACCCCATTGAGCTCCTACGAGCAGTACTTC	CASSQTPLSSYEQYF